This T cell receptor (beta chain) was sequenced in a study of technical replicates of blood from several donors. Profiled with immunoSEQ multiplex PCR; TCRdb holds only in-frame clones, not every one. The sample has fewer than 80,000 clones, just over 85% seen once. This clone was recorded a few times. The V end was cut by 1 base, the J end by 4 bases, with 11 bases between. Germline lookup yields CDR1 MGHRA and CDR2 YSYEKL. The CDR3 is made up of 16 amino acids. The material sequenced was PBMCs. This TCR came from a human donor in good health. Some clones in this sample may be carry-over from other donors' samples. V usage is TRBV4-1 and J usage is TRBJ1-6, with a weak D call TRBD1 (5 bases). CDR3 nucleotide sequence: TGCGCCAGCAGCCAAGGAACAGGAAAGTATAATTCACCCCTCCACTTT. Translation: CASSQGTGKYNSPLHF.